The T cell receptor beta chain described here comes from a study of OX40 agonist ivuxolimab in advanced cancers. V lost 4 bases and J lost 7, with 16 bases in between. Germline lookup yields CDR1 LNHDA and CDR2 SQIVND (reference sequence). This CDR3 region has 14 residues. The table came from immunoSEQ multiplex PCR; TCRdb's copy has only in-frame clones and leaves some out. The sample includes 50,000 to 65,000 clones, around 81% of them seen just once. The rearrangement joins TRBV19 to TRBJ1-2; the D gene is possibly TRBD1 (5 bases). This TCR was sampled from an adult with an advanced solid tumor such as melanoma, head and neck, liver or kidney cancer. Sequenced material: CD4+ or CD8+ T cells sorted from blood, taken in a trial of the OX40 agonist ivuxolimab. The CDR3 spells CASSTLTGDGGYTF. As DNA, the CDR3 is TGTGCCAGTAGTACTCTCACAGGTGATGGTGGCTACACCTTC.